The 6 T cell receptor beta chains below all came from one sample that was sequenced in a study of persistence of HIV-infected CD4 T cells. Sequencing used immunoSEQ version 4 in survey mode. The method was immunoSEQ multiplex PCR; TCRdb's version includes in-frame clones alone and lacks a portion of them. The sample holds 20,000 to 25,000 clones, approximately 79% seen once. An overlapping HIV-1 Gag peptide pool stimulated these cells at approximately 0.91 ug/peptide/mL. Responding CD4+ T cells were sorted by upregulation of both CD40 ligand and CD69. No antigen has been assigned to these receptors. The source was CD4+ T cells sorted from PBMCs after roughly 19-hour stimulation, collected from a patient who received antiretroviral therapy. These receptors all stem from an adult man with HIV who was CMV-seropositive.

V gene TRBV5-6 combines with J gene TRBJ2-5; unclear D gene. CDR3 size: 17 residues. Trimming took off 0 bases at V and 1 base at J, with 16 bases between the two ends. Germline CDR1 reads SGHDT; CDR2 reads YYEEEE. The CDR3: CASSLAGKGPVQETQYF. For the CDR3, the DNA is TGTGCCAGCAGCTTGGCCGGTAAAGGGCCGGTCCAAGAGACCCAGTACTTC. Combining the CDR3 with reference TRBV5-6 and TRBJ2-5 gives the whole variable domain DAGVTQSPTHLIKTRGQQVTLRCSPKSGHDTVSWYQQALGQGPQFIFQYYEEEERQRGNFPDRFSGHQFPNYSSELNVNALLLGDSALYLCASSLAGKGPVQETQYFGPGTRLLVL.

This clone was observed a few times. This chain connects TRBV5-1 to TRBJ1-2; D may be TRBD1 (5 bases). The CDR3 spans 16 residues. The V gene's germline CDR1 is SGHRS and CDR2 YFSETQ. V was cut by 4 bases and J by 0 bases, with 16 bases left in between. CDR3 in amino acids: CASSPLERGTNYGYTF. For the CDR3, the DNA is TGCGCCAGCAGCCCCTTGGAGAGGGGTACTAACTATGGCTACACCTTC.

This rearrangement joins TRBV27 to TRBJ2-7; 7 bases fit TRBD1. Unmatched junction bases numbered 5, after V lost 5 bases and J lost 1 base. Per germline, CDR1 MNHEY and CDR2 SMNVEV (reference sequence). This CDR3 comprises 14 residues. CDR3 residues: CASSGTVGSYEQYF. CDR3 nucleotides: TGTGCCAGCAGTGGGACAGTTGGTTCCTACGAGCAGTACTTC.

The sample holds a few counts of this clone. V usage is TRBV12-5 and J usage is TRBJ1-2; TRBD1 agrees at 10 bases. The CDR3 runs 15 residues. CDR1 is LGHNT and CDR2 is FRNRAP in the germline V gene. The J segment lost 7 bases and the V segment lost 3 bases, leaving 8 bases of the junction unmatched. The CDR3 DNA reads as TGTGCTAGTGGTTTCCCGGACAGGGGGGTGATTGGCTACACCTTC. Encoded protein: CASGFPDRGVIGYTF. Complete variable domain (other parts from reference TRBV12-5 and TRBJ1-2): DARVTQTPRHKVTEMGQEVTMRCQPILGHNTVFWYRQTMMQGLELLAYFRNRAPLDDSGMPKDRFSAEMPDATLATLKIQPSEPRDSAVYFCASGFPDRGVIGYTFGSGTRLTVV.

CDR3 protein: CASSPPVQGDNSPLHF. The CDR3 DNA reads as TGTGCCAGCTCACCACCGGTCCAGGGAGATAATTCACCCCTCCACTTT. The rearrangement joins TRBV18 to TRBJ1-6; D might be TRBD1 (5 bases). The CDR3 has 16 amino acids. Per germline, CDR1 KGHSH and CDR2 LQKENI. The V end lost 0 bases, the J end lost 5 bases, and 11 bases lay between the germline ends. Using reference TRBV18 and TRBJ1-6 for the parts outside the CDR3, the full variable domain is NAGVMQNPRHLVRRRGQEARLRCSPMKGHSHVYWYRQLPEEGLKFMVYLQKENIIDESGMPKERFSAEFPKEGPSILRIQQVVRGDSAAYFCASSPPVQGDNSPLHFGNGTRLTVT.

The chain carries TRBV24-1 and TRBJ2-1; D is perhaps TRBD1 (6 bases). Trimming cost V 6 bases and J 5 bases, with 10 bases left between them. Germline CDR1 reads KGHDR; CDR2 reads SFDVKD. The length of the CDR3 is 13 residues. The CDR3 nucleotides read TGTGCCACCAGTTCCAGGGGCAACAATGAGCAGTTCTTC. Translating it yields CATSSRGNNEQFF.